This T cell receptor beta chain was sequenced in a study of blood T cell repertoires in COVID-19. Study context: COVID-19 samples collected from the United States, Italy and Spain covered acute and convalescent phases. Nucleic acid was either cDNA or gDNA, and it came from T cells, B-cell-depleted T cells, or PBMCs.

Seattle patients were enrolled while actively infected and followed longitudinally. In the original processing: The authors estimated nucleated cell counts from reference gene primer amplification. Profiled with immunoSEQ multiplex PCR; TCRdb holds only in-frame clones, not every one. That table furnishes V, J and clone size, whereas the DNA furnished D and trimming. The sample contains under 250,000 clones, around 83% of which appear only once. V was clipped by 8 bases and J by 0 bases, with 17 bases between them. Germline values: CDR1 SNHLY, CDR2 FYNNEI. This CDR3 has 15 amino acids. Material for sequencing was peripheral blood. This sequence originates from a woman in her 70s with COVID-19, enrolled during active disease. This chain joins TRBV2 and TRBJ2-7, with D possibly TRBD1 on 6 matching bases. CDR3 DNA: TGTGCCAGCGGGACACAGGGTTTGGTCTCCTACGAGCAGTACTTC. Encoded protein: CASGTQGLVSYEQYF. The full variable domain, rest sourced from reference TRBV2 and TRBJ2-7, is EPEVTQTPSHQVTQMGQEVILRCVPISNHLYFYWYRQILGQKVEFLVSFYNNEISEKSEIFDDQFSVERPDGSNFTLKIRSTKLEDSAMYFCASGTQGLVSYEQYFGPGTRLTVT.